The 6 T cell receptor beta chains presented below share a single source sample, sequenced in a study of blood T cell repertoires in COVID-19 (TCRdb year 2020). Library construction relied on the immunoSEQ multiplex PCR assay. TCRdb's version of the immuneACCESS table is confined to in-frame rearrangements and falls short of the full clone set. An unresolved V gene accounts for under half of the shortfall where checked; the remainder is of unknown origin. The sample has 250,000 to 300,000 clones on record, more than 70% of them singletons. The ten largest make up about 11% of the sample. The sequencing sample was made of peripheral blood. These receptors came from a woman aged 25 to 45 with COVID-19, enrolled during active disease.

This CDR3 is CASLQGRNQPQHF. CDR3 nucleotides: TGTGCCAGTCTACAGGGGCGCAATCAGCCCCAGCATTTT. The chain links TRBV19 to TRBJ1-5, with 7 bases lining up with TRBD1. Trimming took 8 bases from V and 2 from J; bases not matched to a gene: 3. The CDR3 runs to 13 residues. The V gene's germline CDR1 is LNHDA and CDR2 SQIVND (reference sequence).

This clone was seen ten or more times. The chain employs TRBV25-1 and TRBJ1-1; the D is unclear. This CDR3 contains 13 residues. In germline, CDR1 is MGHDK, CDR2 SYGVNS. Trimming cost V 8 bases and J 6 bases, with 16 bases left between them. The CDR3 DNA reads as TGTGCCAGCCCCCGGCAGCTGGAGGCTGAAGCTTTCTTT. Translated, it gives CASPRQLEAEAFF.

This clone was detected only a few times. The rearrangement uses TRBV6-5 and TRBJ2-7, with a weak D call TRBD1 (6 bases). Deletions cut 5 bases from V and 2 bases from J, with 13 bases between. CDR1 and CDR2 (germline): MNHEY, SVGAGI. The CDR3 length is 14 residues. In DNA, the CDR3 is TGTGCCAGCAGTAGGGGGACGTCGGCCTACGAGCAGTACTTC. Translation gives CASSRGTSAYEQYF.

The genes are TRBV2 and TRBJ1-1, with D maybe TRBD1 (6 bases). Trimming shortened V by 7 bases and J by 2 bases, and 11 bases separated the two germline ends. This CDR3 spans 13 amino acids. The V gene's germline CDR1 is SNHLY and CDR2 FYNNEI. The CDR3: CASTWTVNTEAFF. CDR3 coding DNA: TGTGCCAGCACTTGGACAGTTAACACTGAAGCTTTCTTT.

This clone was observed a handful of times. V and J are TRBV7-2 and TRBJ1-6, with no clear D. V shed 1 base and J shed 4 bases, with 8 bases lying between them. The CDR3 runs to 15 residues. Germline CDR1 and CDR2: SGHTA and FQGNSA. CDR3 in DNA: TGTGCCAGCAGCTTAGTGGTAGCTTATAATTCACCCCTCCACTTT. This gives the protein CASSLVVAYNSPLHF.

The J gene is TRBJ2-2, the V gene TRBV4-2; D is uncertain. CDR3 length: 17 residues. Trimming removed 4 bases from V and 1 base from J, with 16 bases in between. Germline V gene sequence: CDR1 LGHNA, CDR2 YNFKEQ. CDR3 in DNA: TGTGCCAGCAGCCGTGGCCTCGCGGAAAGGAACACCGGGGAGCTGTTTTTT. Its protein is CASSRGLAERNTGELFF.